This section outlines one TCR beta chain sequence together with its context. Antigen specificity is unknown. This record belongs to a study of cytomegalovirus exposure and HLA in healthy donors. Study at large: The roughly 110 validation repertoires were produced on the same platform as the 650 to 800 repertoires of the first cohort. This was reported in a later analysis.

Libraries were prepared by immunoSEQ multiplex PCR; TCRdb keeps only in-frame clonotypes and omits some of them. Of 100,000 to 150,000 clones in the sample, roughly 89% were seen once. V lost 2 bases to trimming and J lost 4 bases; unmatched junction nucleotides: 7. Germline values: CDR1 MNHEY, CDR2 SVGAGI. This CDR3 is 16 amino acids long. Broader study findings: In vitro testing confirmed a few CMV-associated chains as specific for CMV antigens. With high specificity and sensitivity, the classifier reportedly diagnosed cytomegalovirus status.

The rearrangement links TRBV6-5 to TRBJ2-5, with 10 bases that match TRBD2. The TCR comes from a woman aged 18-29 years in good health and CMV-seronegative. Sequences were obtained from PBMCs. CDR3 DNA: TGTGCCAGCAGTTACACCCTAGCGGGAGCCCCAGAGACCCAGTACTTC. Translating gives CASSYTLAGAPETQYF.